The next 10 T cell receptor beta chains were all read from a single sample in a study of CD8 T cells in Susac syndrome (dated by TCRdb to about 2019). The library was generated by the immunoSEQ multiplex PCR assay. RNA was extracted using the RNeasy kit, and about 0.45 to 1 microgram was reverse transcribed with random hexamers. The public reads were reprocessed in TCRdb via fastp at Q25 and MiXCR, keeping in-frame beta chains. Each entry merges the rows of one CDR3 protein and shows their most common DNA and genes. The sample table holds about 120,000 distinct CDR3 sequences, of which approximately 94% were seen once. About 0.098% of the sample rests with the top ten. The sample was CD4+ T cells from PBMCs. The receptors shown here come from a human donor in good health.

This sequence joins TRBV6-5 and TRBJ2-5; D gene unclear. Per germline, CDR1 MNHEY and CDR2 SVGAGI. CDR3 size: 18 residues. Trimming left V 2 bases short and J 4 bases short, with 23 bases between. The DNA of the CDR3 is TGTGCCAGCAGTTACCTAATTCCCACTTTCGAGGTAGGAGAGACCCAGTACTTC. This sequence encodes CASSYLIPTFEVGETQYF.

The V call is TRBV13, the J call TRBJ2-4; 8 bases line up with TRBD2. The germline V gene has CDR1 PRHDT and CDR2 FYEKMQ (reference sequence). The CDR3 loop spans 16 amino acids. V trimming: 4 bases; J trimming: 1 base; junction bases outside the gene matches: 6. CDR3 sequence reads: CASSSGGRLAKNIQYF. CDR3 sequence (DNA): TGTGCCAGCAGCTCGGGCGGGAGGTTGGCCAAAAACATTCAGTACTTC.

The chain joins TRBV18 to TRBJ1-3, with D unclear. Germline CDR1 and CDR2: KGHSH and LQKENI. The CDR3 has 15 residues. V gave up 1 base and J gave up 4 bases, with 11 bases separating them. The CDR3 DNA follows: TGTGCCAGCTCACCACAACGGCGAGCGGGAAACACCATATATTTT. Translating gives CASSPQRRAGNTIYF.

V gene TRBV28 combines with J gene TRBJ2-2, with D hard to call. V shed 11 bases and J shed 2 bases, with 18 bases lying between them. Germline loops: CDR1 MDHEN, CDR2 SYDVKM. This CDR3 has 15 residues. The CDR3 reads CAHRTSKKNTGELFF. The CDR3 region has the DNA TGTGCCCACAGAACCTCAAAGAAAAACACCGGGGAGCTGTTTTTT.

The rearrangement uses TRBV5-1 and TRBJ2-7, with 8 bases that match TRBD2. This CDR3 has 15 amino acids. Unmatched junction bases numbered 5, after V lost 0 bases and J lost 3 bases. Germline V gene data show CDR1 as SGHRS and CDR2 as YFSETQ. Here the CDR3 DNA reads TGCGCCAGCAGCTTGGGGATAGCGGGAAGCTACGAGCAGTACTTC. It specifies CASSLGIAGSYEQYF. The whole variable domain, remainder taken from reference TRBV5-1 and TRBJ2-7, is KAGVTQTPRYLIKTRGQQVTLSCSPISGHRSVSWYQQTPGQGLQFLFEYFSETQRNKGNFPGRFSGRQFSNSRSEMNVSTLELGDSALYLCASSLGIAGSYEQYFGPGTRLTVT.

The V and J genes are TRBV2 and TRBJ1-5, with a possible D match to TRBD1 (6 bases). In germline, CDR1 is SNHLY, CDR2 FYNNEI. V lost 4 bases to trimming and J lost 7 bases, with 14 bases between them. The CDR3 covers 14 residues. CDR3 amino acids: CASSVQGVGQPQHF. For the CDR3, the DNA is TGTGCCAGCAGTGTACAGGGAGTAGGGCAGCCCCAGCATTTT.

The table lists this clonotype with a count of one. V gene TRBV7-8 combines with J gene TRBJ2-3, with D perhaps TRBD2 (6 bases). Trimming took off 4 bases at V and 2 bases at J, with 13 bases between the two ends. The CDR3 totals 15 residues. CDR1 SGHVS and CDR2 FQNEAQ come from the germline V gene. CDR3 region: CASSYGTSYTDTQYF. The CDR3 DNA follows: TGTGCCAGCAGCTACGGGACTTCCTACACAGATACGCAGTATTTT.

The J gene is TRBJ2-6, the V gene TRBV19, with 8 bases fitting TRBD1. CDR3 length: 15 amino acids. The germline CDR1 and CDR2 sequences are LNHDA and SQIVND (reference sequence). After removal of 7 bases from V and 4 bases from J, the junction contained 6 bases not matched to a gene. The CDR3 here is CASNQGATGANVLTF. The CDR3 DNA reads as TGTGCCAGTAACCAGGGGGCTACCGGGGCCAACGTCCTGACTTTC.

V gene TRBV4-1 combines with J gene TRBJ2-1; D unresolved. V lost 0 bases and J lost 4, with 16 bases in between. CDR3 length: 17 amino acids. From germline, CDR1 is MGHRA and CDR2 YSYEKL. This CDR3 is CASSQDAAPLRYNEQFF. The CDR3 DNA is TGCGCCAGCAGCCAAGATGCCGCTCCCTTGAGGTACAATGAGCAGTTCTTC.

The rearrangement joins TRBV23-1 to TRBJ2-7; no clear D gene. TRBV23-1 is identified as an open reading frame with a role that is uncertain. CDR3 length: 15 residues. V shed 4 bases and J shed 0 bases, with 13 bases lying between them. CDR3 in amino acids: CASSPIHPTSYEQYF. The CDR3 nucleotides read TGCGCCAGCAGTCCTATACATCCTACCTCCTACGAGCAGTACTTC.